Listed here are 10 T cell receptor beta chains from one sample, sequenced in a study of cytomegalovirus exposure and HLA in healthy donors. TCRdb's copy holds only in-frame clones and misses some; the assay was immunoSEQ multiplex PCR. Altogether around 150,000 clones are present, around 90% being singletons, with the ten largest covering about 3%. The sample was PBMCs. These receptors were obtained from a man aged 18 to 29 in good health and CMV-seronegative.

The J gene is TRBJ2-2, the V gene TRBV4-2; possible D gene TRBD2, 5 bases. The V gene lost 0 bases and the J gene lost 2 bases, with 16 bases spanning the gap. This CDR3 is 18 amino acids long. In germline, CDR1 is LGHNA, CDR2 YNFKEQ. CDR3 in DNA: TGTGCCAGCAGCCAAGAAGGTGTTGGAGCGGTAAACACCGGGGAGCTGTTTTTT. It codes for CASSQEGVGAVNTGELFF.

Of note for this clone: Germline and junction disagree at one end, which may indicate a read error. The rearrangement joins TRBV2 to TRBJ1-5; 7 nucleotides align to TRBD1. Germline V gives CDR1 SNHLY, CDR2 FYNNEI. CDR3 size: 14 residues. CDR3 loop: CASNLGVGGQRQHF. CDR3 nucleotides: TGTGCCAGCAACCTTGGGGTTGGGGGACAGCGCCAGCATTTT.

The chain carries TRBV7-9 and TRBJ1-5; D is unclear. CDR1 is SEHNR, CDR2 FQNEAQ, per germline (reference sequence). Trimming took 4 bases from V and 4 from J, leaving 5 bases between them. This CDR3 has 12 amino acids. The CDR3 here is CASSSLNQPQHF. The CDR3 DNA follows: TGTGCCAGCAGCTCCCTAAATCAGCCCCAGCATTTT.

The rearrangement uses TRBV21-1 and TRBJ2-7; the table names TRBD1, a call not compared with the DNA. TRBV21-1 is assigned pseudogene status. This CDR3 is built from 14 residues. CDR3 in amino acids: CASSKGDSYYEQYV. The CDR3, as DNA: TGTGCCAGCAGCAAAGGGGACAGTTACTACGAGCAGTACGTC.

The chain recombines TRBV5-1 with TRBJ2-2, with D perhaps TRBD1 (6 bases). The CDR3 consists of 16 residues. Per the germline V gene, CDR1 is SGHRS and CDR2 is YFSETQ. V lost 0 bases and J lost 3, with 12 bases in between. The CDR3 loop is CASSLGSGVDTGELFF. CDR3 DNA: TGCGCCAGCAGCTTGGGTTCAGGGGTGGACACCGGGGAGCTGTTTTTT. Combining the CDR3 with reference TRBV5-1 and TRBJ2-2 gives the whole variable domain KAGVTQTPRYLIKTRGQQVTLSCSPISGHRSVSWYQQTPGQGLQFLFEYFSETQRNKGNFPGRFSGRQFSNSRSEMNVSTLELGDSALYLCASSLGSGVDTGELFFGEGSRLTVL.

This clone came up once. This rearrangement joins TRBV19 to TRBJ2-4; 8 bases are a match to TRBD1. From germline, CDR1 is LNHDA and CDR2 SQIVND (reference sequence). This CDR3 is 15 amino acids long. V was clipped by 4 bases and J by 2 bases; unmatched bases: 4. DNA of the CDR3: TGTGCCAGTAGTACAGGGGGCGCGACCAAAAACATTCAGTACTTC. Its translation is CASSTGGATKNIQYF.

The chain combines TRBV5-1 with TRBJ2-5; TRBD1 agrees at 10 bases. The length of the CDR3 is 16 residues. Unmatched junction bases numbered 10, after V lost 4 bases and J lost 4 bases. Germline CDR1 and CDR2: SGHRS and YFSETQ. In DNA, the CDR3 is TGCGCCAGCAGCAAGGGACAGGGGAGTGTCCCAGAGACCCAGTACTTC. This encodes CASSKGQGSVPETQYF.

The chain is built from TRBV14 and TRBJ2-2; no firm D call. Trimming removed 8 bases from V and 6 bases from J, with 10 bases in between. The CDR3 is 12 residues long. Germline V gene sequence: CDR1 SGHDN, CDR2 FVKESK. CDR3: CASRPQAGELFF. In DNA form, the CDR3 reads TGTGCCAGCCGCCCTCAGGCCGGGGAGCTGTTTTTT.

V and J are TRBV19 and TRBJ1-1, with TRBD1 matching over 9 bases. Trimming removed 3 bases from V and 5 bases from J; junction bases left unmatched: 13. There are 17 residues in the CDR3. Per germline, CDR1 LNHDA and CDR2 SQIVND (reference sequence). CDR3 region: CASSIVAPGQGDTEAFF. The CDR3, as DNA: TGTGCCAGTAGTATTGTTGCCCCGGGACAGGGTGATACTGAAGCTTTCTTT.

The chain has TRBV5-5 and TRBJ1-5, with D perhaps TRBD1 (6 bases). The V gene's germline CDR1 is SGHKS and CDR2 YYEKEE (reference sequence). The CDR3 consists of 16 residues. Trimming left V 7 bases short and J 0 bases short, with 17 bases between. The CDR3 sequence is CASAQGRSYSNQPQHF. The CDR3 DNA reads TGTGCCAGCGCACAGGGACGTTCGTATAGCAATCAGCCCCAGCATTTT.